This TCR beta chain was retrieved from a study of blood T cell repertoires in COVID-19. Here immunoSEQ multiplex PCR was the method, and the copy in TCRdb shows in-frame clones only, minus some. Of fewer than 65,000 clones in the sample, approximately 84% were seen once. A few counts support this clone. Trimming stripped 3 bases from V and 1 base from J, with 15 bases between. The CDR3 is 15 amino acids. Germline V gene lookup returns CDR1 DFQATT and CDR2 SNEGSKA (reference sequence). The chain uses TRBV20-1 and TRBJ1-1; weak D call: TRBD1 (6 bases). The sequence was obtained from a human donor in a cohort sampled during active COVID-19. Input material: peripheral blood. The CDR3 is CSASRGHRENTEAFF. DNA for the CDR3: TGCAGTGCTAGTCGGGGACACAGGGAGAACACTGAAGCTTTCTTT.